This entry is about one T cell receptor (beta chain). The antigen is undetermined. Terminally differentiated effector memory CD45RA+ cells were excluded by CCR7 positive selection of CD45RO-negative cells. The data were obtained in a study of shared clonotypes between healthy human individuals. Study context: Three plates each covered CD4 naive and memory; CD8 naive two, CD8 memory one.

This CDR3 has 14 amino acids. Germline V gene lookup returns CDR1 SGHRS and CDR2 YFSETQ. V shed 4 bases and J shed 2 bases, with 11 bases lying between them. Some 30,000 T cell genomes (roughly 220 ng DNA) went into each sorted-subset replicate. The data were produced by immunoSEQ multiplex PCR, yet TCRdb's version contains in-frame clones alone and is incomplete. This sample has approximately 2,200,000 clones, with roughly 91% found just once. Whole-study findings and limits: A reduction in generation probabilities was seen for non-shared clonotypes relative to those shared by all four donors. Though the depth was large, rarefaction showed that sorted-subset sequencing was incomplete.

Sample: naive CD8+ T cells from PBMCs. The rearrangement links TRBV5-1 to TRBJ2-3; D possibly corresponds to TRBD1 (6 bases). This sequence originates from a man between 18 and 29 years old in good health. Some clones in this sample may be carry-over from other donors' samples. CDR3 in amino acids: CASSQDRYTDTQYF. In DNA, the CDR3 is TGCGCCAGCAGCCAGGACAGATACACAGATACGCAGTATTTT.